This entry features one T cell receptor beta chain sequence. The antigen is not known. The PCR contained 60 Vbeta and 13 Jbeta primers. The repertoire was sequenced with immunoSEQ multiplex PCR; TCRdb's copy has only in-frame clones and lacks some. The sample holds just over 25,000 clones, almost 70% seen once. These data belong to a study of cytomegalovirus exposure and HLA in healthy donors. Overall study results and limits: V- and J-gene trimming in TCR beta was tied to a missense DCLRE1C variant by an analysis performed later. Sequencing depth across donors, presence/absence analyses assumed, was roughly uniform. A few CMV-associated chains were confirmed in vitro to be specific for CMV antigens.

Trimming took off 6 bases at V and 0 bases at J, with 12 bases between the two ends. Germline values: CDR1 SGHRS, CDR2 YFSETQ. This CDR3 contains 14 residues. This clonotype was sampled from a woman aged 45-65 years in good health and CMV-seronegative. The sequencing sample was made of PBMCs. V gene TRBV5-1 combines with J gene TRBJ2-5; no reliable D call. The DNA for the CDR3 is TGCGCCAGCATGGCCGCCGGGTACCAAGAGACCCAGTACTTC. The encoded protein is CASMAAGYQETQYF.